This TCR beta chain is drawn from a study of cytomegalovirus exposure and HLA in healthy donors. Study-wide context: Earlier findings included roughly 120 million unique TCR beta sequences obtained from 150 million to 200 million T cells.

Trimming at V came to 4 bases and at J to 15 bases, leaving 21 bases not matched to a gene. Germline V lookup: CDR1 SGHNT, CDR2 YENEEA. This CDR3 spans 16 amino acids. With regard to this clone: Antigen: not known.

The PCR employed 60 Vbeta primers together with 13 Jbeta primers. Method: immunoSEQ multiplex PCR; TCRdb's copy keeps in-frame clones and lacks some. The data contain 150,000 to 200,000 clones, about 86% of them seen just once; the ten biggest clones take up about 2%. Study-wide findings and caveats: Rates of TCR association differed by HLA locus in a later analysis, with DRB1 highest and HLA-C lowest. A missense variant in DCLRE1C was later tied to TCR beta V- and J-gene trimming.

All donors participated as healthy donors of bone marrow. Source material: PBMCs. This clonotype was sampled from a woman under 30 in good health and CMV-seronegative. This chain uses TRBV11-3 with TRBJ1-3, with 7 bases aligning to TRBD1. The CDR3 protein is CASSWAGQRLSHQTYF. In DNA, the CDR3 is TGTGCCAGCAGCTGGGCGGGACAGCGCCTTTCCCATCAGACATATTTT.